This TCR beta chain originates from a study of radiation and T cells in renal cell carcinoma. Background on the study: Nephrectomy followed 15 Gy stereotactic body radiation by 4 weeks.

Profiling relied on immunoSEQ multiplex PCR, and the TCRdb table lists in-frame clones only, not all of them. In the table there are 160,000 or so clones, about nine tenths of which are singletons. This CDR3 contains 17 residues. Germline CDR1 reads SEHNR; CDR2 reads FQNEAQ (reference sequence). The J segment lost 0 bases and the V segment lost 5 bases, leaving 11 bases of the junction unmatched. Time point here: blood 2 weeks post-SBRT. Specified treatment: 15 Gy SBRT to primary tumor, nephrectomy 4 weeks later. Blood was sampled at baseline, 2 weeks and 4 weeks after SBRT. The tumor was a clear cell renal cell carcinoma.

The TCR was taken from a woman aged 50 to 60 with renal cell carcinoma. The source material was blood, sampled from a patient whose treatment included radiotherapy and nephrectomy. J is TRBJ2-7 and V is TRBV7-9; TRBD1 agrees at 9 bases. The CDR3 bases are TGTGCCAGCAGCCTACATACCGGGACAGGGAACTCCTACGAGCAGTACTTC. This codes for CASSLHTGTGNSYEQYF.